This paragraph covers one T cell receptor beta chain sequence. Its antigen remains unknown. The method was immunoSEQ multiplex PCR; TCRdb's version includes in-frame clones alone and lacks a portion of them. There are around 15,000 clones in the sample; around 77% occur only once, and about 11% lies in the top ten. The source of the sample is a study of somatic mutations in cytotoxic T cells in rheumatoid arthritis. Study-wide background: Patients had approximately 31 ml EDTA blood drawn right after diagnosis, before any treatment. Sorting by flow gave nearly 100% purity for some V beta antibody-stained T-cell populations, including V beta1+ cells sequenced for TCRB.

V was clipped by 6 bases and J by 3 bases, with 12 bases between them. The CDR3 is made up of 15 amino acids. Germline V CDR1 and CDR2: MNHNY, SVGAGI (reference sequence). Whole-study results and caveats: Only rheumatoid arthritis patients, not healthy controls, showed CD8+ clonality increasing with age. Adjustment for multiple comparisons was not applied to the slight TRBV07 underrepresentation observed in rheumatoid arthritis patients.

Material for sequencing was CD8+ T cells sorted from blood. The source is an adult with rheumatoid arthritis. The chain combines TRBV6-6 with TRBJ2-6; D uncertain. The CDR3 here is CASRIVGVGANVLTF. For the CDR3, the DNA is TGTGCCAGCAGGATAGTGGGTGTTGGGGCCAACGTCCTGACTTTC.